This T cell receptor (beta chain) was captured in a study of T cells in Graves' hyperthyroidism and ophthalmopathy. Study results and limitations: Most clonotypes expanded in thyroid above 0.001 were likewise present in blood. It was a median approximately 6 months before onset that the model predicted ophthalmopathy.

Lactation, pregnancy, other autoimmune disease or uncontrolled infection led to exclusion of patients. Diagnosis relied on clinical symptoms, serum thyroxine and TRAb, thyroid ultrasound and orbital computed tomography. Details on this clonotype: Its antigen is as yet unknown.

Trimming removed 0 bases from V and 0 bases from J, with 9 bases in between. Germline assignment: CDR1 SGHRS and CDR2 YFSETQ. The CDR3 is made up of 15 amino acids. From RNA transcripts, TCR beta CDR3 regions were amplified. With the HTBI primer set, the TCR CDR3 went through a first round of RT-PCR. TCRdb recomputed calls from the multiplex PCR reads with MiXCR, one row per CDR3 protein. The data contain around 600,000 distinct CDR3 sequences, roughly 46% of them singletons. This chain links TRBV5-1 with TRBJ1-1; D may be TRBD1 (5 bases). The sequenced sample was peripheral blood or thyroid tissue (not recorded which). This TCR came from an adult man with Graves' disease, either hyperthyroidism or ophthalmopathy (not recorded which). The CDR3 region has the DNA TGCGCCAGCAGCTTGGATGGGGGGGTGAACACTGAAGCTTTCTTT. This encodes CASSLDGGVNTEAFF.